This TCR beta chain was documented in a study of T cells in narcolepsy. Overall study results and limits: Reportedly, autoreactive clonotypes were serially detected in patients' blood but not controls'.

As regards this clone: Its target is not known.

TCRdb keeps only in-frame clones here, not all; method: immunoSEQ multiplex PCR. Found here are tens of thousands of clones, over 80% of them singletons; the top ten hold 0.66%. The length of the CDR3 is 16 residues. Germline assignment: CDR1 KGHSH and CDR2 LQKENI. The V gene end was trimmed by 6 bases and the J gene end by 4 bases; junction bases not matched to a gene: 6. The sequence was collected from a human donor in good health. The chain couples TRBV18 to TRBJ2-1; 13 positions match TRBD2. Source material: memory (CD45RA-) CD4+ T cells from blood. In DNA, the CDR3 is TGTGCCAGCTCCTTGACTAGCGGGGGGCTGTACAATGAGCAGTTCTTC. It is translated as CASSLTSGGLYNEQFF.